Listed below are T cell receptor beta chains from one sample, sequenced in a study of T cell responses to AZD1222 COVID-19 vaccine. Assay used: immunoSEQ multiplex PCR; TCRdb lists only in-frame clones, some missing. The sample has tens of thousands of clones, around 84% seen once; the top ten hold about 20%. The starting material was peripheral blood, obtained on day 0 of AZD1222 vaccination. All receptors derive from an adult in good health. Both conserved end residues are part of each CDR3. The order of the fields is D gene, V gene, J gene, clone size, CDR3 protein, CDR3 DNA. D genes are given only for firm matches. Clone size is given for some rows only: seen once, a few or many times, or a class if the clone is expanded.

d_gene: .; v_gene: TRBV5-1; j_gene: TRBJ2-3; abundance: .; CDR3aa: CASSLTPTDTQYF; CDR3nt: TGCGCCAGCAGCTTAACCCCCACAGATACGCAGTATTTT
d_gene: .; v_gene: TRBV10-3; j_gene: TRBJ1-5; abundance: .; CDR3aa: CAISGQGTEGGQPQHF; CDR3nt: TGTGCCATCAGTGGTCAGGGGACCGAGGGAGGTCAGCCCCAGCATTTT
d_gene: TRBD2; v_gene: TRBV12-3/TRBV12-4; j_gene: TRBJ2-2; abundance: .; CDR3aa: CASSLGLAGELFF; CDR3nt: TGTGCCAGCAGTCTCGGACTAGCCGGGGAGCTGTTTTTT
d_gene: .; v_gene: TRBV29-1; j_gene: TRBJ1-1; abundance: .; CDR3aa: CSVVGDATEAFF; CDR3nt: TGCAGCGTTGTCGGGGATGCCACTGAAGCTTTCTTT
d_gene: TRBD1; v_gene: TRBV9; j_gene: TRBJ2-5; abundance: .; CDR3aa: CASSAGQGSETQYF; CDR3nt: TGTGCCAGCAGCGCAGGACAGGGATCGGAGACCCAGTACTTC
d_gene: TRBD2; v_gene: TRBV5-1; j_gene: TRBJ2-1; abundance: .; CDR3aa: CASSPTSGRGNEQFF; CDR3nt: TGCGCCAGCAGCCCCACTAGCGGGAGGGGCAATGAGCAGTTCTTC
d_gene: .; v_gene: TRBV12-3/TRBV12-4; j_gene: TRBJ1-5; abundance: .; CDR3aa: CASSPAFPQPQHF; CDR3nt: TGTGCCAGCAGCCCAGCTTTCCCCCAGCCCCAGCATTTT
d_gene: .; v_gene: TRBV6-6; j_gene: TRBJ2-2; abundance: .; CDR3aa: CASRRDWNTGELFF; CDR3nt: TGTGCCAGCCGGCGGGACTGGAACACCGGGGAGCTGTTTTTT
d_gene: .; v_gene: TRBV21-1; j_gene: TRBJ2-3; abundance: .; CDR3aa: CASSPKGWQGADTQYF; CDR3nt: TGTGCCAGCAGTCCGAAGGGTTGGCAGGGGGCAGATACGCAGTATTTT
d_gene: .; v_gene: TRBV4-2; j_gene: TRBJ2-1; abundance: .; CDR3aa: CASSQQLWDTNNEQFF; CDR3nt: TGTGCCAGCAGCCAACAGTTATGGGACACAAACAATGAGCAGTTCTTC
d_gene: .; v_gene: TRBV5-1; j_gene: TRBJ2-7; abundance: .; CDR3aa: CASSFIPGNEQYF; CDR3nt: TGCGCCAGCAGCTTTATTCCAGGGAACGAGCAGTACTTC
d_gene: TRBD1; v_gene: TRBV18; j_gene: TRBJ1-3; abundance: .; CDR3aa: CASSPSTRDRSGNTIYF; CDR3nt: TGTGCCAGCTCACCATCGACTCGGGACAGAAGTGGAAACACCATATATTTT
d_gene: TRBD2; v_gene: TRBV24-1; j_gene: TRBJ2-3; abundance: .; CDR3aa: CATSAGRGVGTDTQYF; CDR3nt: TGTGCCACCAGTGCGGGGCGGGGGGTCGGCACAGATACGCAGTATTTT
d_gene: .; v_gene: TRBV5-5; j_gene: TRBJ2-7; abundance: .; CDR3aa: CASSPYFEYEQYF; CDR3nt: TGTGCCAGCAGCCCCTACTTCGAATACGAGCAGTACTTC
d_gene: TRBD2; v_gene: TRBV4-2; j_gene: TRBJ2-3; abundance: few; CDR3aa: CASSQDTGASGVNTQYF; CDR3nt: TGTGCCAGCAGCCAAGATACTGGCGCTAGCGGGGTGAATACGCAGTATTTT
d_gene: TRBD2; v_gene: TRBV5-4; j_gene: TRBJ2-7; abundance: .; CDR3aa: CASSLAGVPELEQYF; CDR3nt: TGTGCCAGCAGTTTGGCGGGGGTTCCTGAGCTCGAGCAGTACTTC
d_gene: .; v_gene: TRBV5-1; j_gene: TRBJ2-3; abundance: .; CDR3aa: CASSLAGRTDTQYF; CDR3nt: TGCGCCAGCAGCTTGGCCGGGAGAACAGATACGCAGTATTTT
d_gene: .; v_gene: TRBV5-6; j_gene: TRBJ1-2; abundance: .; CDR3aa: CASSLEAGRGYTF; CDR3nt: TGTGCCAGCAGCTTGGAGGCTGGCCGGGGCTACACCTTC
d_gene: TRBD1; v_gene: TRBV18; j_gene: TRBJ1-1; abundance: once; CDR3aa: CASSPRTGWGTDTEAFF; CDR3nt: TGTGCCAGCTCACCACGGACAGGGTGGGGTACGGACACTGAAGCTTTCTTT
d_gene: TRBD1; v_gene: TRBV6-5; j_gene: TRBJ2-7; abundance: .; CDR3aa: CASSYSKGQGPPEQYF; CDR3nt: TGTGCCAGCAGTTACTCGAAAGGACAGGGGCCTCCCGAGCAGTACTTC
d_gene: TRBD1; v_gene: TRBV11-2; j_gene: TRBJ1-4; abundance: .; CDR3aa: CASSPRQGHTTNEKLFF; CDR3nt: TGTGCCAGCAGCCCCCGACAGGGGCATACAACTAATGAAAAACTGTTTTTT
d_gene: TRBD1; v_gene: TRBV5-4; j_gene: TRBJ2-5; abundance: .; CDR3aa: CASRPAGTGGGETQYF; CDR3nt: TGTGCCAGCAGGCCGGCCGGGACAGGGGGTGGGGAGACCCAGTACTTC
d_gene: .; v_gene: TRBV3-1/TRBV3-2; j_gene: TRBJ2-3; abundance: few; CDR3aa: CASSQDWGGAYTQYF; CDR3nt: TGTGCCAGCAGCCAAGATTGGGGGGGGGCGTATACGCAGTATTTT
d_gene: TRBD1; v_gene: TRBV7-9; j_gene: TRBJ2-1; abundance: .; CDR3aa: CASSLALGQGGSYNEQFF; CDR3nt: TGTGCCAGCAGCTTAGCCCTAGGACAGGGGGGTTCCTACAATGAGCAGTTCTTC
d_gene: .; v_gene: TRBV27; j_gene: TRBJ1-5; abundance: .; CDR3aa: CASRRVSNQPQHF; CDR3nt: TGTGCCAGCCGTAGGGTGAGCAATCAGCCCCAGCATTTT
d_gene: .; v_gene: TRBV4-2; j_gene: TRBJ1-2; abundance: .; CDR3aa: CASSQERQLYGYTF; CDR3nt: TGTGCCAGCAGCCAAGAAAGGCAGCTCTATGGCTACACCTTC
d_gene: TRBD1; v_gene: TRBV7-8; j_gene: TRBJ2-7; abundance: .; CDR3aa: CASSPRQGHEQYF; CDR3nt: TGTGCCAGCAGCCCTCGACAGGGCCACGAGCAGTACTTC